This passage covers 20 T cell receptor beta chains from one sample sequenced in a study of blood T cell repertoires in COVID-19. This table comes from immunoSEQ multiplex PCR, and its TCRdb copy is limited to in-frame clones, with some not included. This sample has 150,000 to 200,000 clones, with under 85% found just once. Sequencing was carried out using peripheral blood. The receptors were sampled from a woman older than 75 with acute or convalescent COVID-19.

The V call is TRBV5-1, the J call TRBJ1-6; TRBD1 matches at 10 bases. There are 15 residues in the CDR3. J gave up 7 bases and V 4 bases, and 5 bases lay outside the gene matches. Germline V gene sequence: CDR1 SGHRS, CDR2 YFSETQ. The CDR3: CASSLGTGVNSPLHF. CDR3 bases: TGCGCCAGCAGCCTCGGGACAGGGGTCAATTCACCCCTCCACTTT. The full variable domain, its missing parts supplied by reference TRBV5-1 and TRBJ1-6, is KAGVTQTPRYLIKTRGQQVTLSCSPISGHRSVSWYQQTPGQGLQFLFEYFSETQRNKGNFPGRFSGRQFSNSRSEMNVSTLELGDSALYLCASSLGTGVNSPLHFGNGTRLTVT.

The rearrangement links TRBV14 to TRBJ2-7; TRBD2 agrees at 13 bases. From germline, CDR1 is SGHDN and CDR2 FVKESK. V gave up 4 bases and J gave up 3 bases; unmatched junction bases: 12. CDR3 length: 18 amino acids. The CDR3 nucleotides read TGTGCCAGCAGCCGCTTGGGACTAGCGGGGAGGGTATACTACGAGCAGTACTTC. Its protein is CASSRLGLAGRVYYEQYF.

The chain is built from TRBV12-3 or TRBV12-4 and TRBJ1-1, with a weak D call TRBD1 (6 bases). The CDR3 covers 13 residues. Deletions cut 3 bases from V and 7 bases from J, with 12 bases between. CDR3 protein: CASSLGARHEAFF. In DNA, the CDR3 is TGTGCCAGCAGTTTGGGGGCCCGACATGAAGCTTTCTTT.

The chain combines TRBV27 with TRBJ2-7; TRBD1 aligns across 7 bases. With 4 bases clipped from V and 6 bases from J, the junction kept 9 bases outside the gene matches. Germline V gives CDR1 MNHEY, CDR2 SMNVEV (reference sequence). This CDR3 has 14 residues. The CDR3 sequence: CASSYRQGLSEQYF. CDR3 nucleotides: TGTGCCAGCAGTTACCGACAGGGTTTAAGCGAGCAGTACTTC.

This chain connects TRBV19 to TRBJ1-1; D is perhaps TRBD1 (6 bases). CDR3 length equals 14 residues. V was cut by 3 bases and J by 0 bases, with 8 bases left in between. From germline, CDR1 is LNHDA and CDR2 SQIVND (reference sequence). CDR3 in DNA: TGTGCCAGTAGTATCAGGGGCCTGAACACTGAAGCTTTCTTT. It encodes CASSIRGLNTEAFF.

The chain has TRBV9 and TRBJ2-1, with 13 bases lining up with TRBD2. V lost 4 bases and J lost 9; bases outside the gene matches: 7. The CDR3 loop spans 15 amino acids. Germline V gene sequence: CDR1 SGDLS, CDR2 YYNGEE. CDR3 region: CASSTGTSGEGEQFF. CDR3 DNA sequence: TGTGCCAGCAGCACCGGGACTAGCGGGGAGGGTGAGCAGTTCTTC.

This clone was picked up a small number of times. This chain links TRBV29-1 with TRBJ1-2; 7 bases are a match to TRBD1. Looked up from germline, CDR1 is SQVTM and CDR2 is ANQGSEA. The V and J ends lost 4 bases and 7 bases, in that order; junction bases with no gene match: 9. This CDR3 contains 13 residues. CDR3 protein: CSVVGQGGSGYTF. For the CDR3, the DNA is TGCAGCGTTGTGGGGCAGGGGGGTTCTGGCTACACCTTC.

This clone has a single count. The DNA of the CDR3 is TGTGCCAGCAGCACCCACAGGGCAACTAATGAAAAACTGTTTTTT. It specifies CASSTHRATNEKLFF. The chain couples TRBV7-2 to TRBJ1-4; D perhaps matches TRBD1 (6 bases). V was trimmed by 5 bases and J by 0 bases, leaving 10 bases between them. From germline, CDR1 is SGHTA and CDR2 FQGNSA. This CDR3 region has 15 residues.

J is TRBJ1-2 and V is TRBV18, with unresolved D. Trimming cost V 3 bases and J 2 bases, with 10 bases left between them. This CDR3 region has 14 residues. CDR1 is KGHSH, CDR2 LQKENI, per germline. CDR3: CASSPEWRNYGYTF. CDR3 nucleotides: TGTGCCAGCTCACCCGAGTGGAGGAACTATGGCTACACCTTC.

This clone appeared a few times. One end of the junction is discordant with germline, which a read error may explain. The V gene is TRBV6-2 or TRBV6-3, the J gene TRBJ2-5; 12 nucleotides agree with TRBD2. This CDR3 spans 17 amino acids. The V gene's germline CDR1 is MNHEY and CDR2 SVGEGT. CDR3: CASSYSGLAGFKETQYF. Here the CDR3 DNA reads TGTGCCAGCAGCTACTCCGGACTAGCGGGGTTCAAAGAGACCCAGTACTTC.

Written as DNA, the CDR3 is TGTGCCAGCAGCAACAGACAGGGCGGTGAAAAACTGTTTTTT. This sequence encodes CASSNRQGGEKLFF. The J gene is TRBJ1-4, the V gene TRBV7-2; TRBD1 matches 7 bases. This CDR3 has 14 residues. After removal of 5 bases from V and 7 bases from J, the junction contained 7 bases not matched to a gene. CDR1 is SGHTA, CDR2 FQGNSA, per germline.

The count of this clone is one. The chain recombines TRBV7-2 with TRBJ2-3; the match to TRBD1 covers 8 bases. Per germline, CDR1 SGHTA and CDR2 FQGNSA. The junction had 4 bases not matched to a gene; V was cut back by 7 bases and J by 4 bases. The CDR3 extends over 13 amino acids. In nucleotides, the CDR3 is TGTGCCAGCATCATGACAGGGGCAGATACGCAGTATTTT. Its protein is CASIMTGADTQYF.

The V and J genes are TRBV29-1 and TRBJ2-5, with unresolved D. This CDR3 contains 11 residues. Trimming removed 2 bases from V and 5 bases from J, with 6 bases in between. Germline values: CDR1 SQVTM, CDR2 ANQGSEA. CDR3 in amino acids: CSVEFGETQYF. The CDR3 region has the DNA TGCAGCGTTGAATTCGGGGAGACCCAGTACTTC.

This chain's CDR3 is CASSVGVGQGATEAFF. The CDR3 DNA is TGTGCCAGCAGCGTAGGGGTGGGACAGGGGGCCACTGAAGCTTTCTTT. V is TRBV9 and J is TRBJ1-1, with 12 nucleotides matching TRBD1. The length of the CDR3 is 16 residues. In germline, CDR1 is SGDLS, CDR2 YYNGEE. The V gene end was trimmed by 0 bases and the J gene end by 4 bases; junction bases not matched to a gene: 4.

The chain combines TRBV24-1 with TRBJ1-5, with D unresolved. V gave up 3 bases and J gave up 2 bases, with 10 bases separating them. CDR3 length: 15 amino acids. CDR1 KGHDR and CDR2 SFDVKD come from the germline V gene. CDR3 residues: CATSDGGGGNQPQHF. The CDR3 DNA reads TGTGCCACCAGTGATGGCGGCGGAGGCAATCAGCCCCAGCATTTT.

The V and J genes are TRBV3-1 (or the pseudogene TRBV3-2) and TRBJ2-3, with 10 positions matching TRBD2. With V trimmed by 5 bases and J by 13 bases, 6 bases remained unmatched. The CDR3 consists of 12 residues. In germline, CDR1 is LGHDT, CDR2 YNNKEL (reference sequence). The CDR3 protein is CASSYTSGAEYF. CDR3 sequence (DNA): TGTGCCAGCAGCTATACTAGCGGGGCGGAGTATTTT.

The chain uses TRBV5-1 and TRBJ2-1, with 7 bases that match TRBD2. Germline values: CDR1 SGHRS, CDR2 YFSETQ. V shed 2 bases and J 4 bases; nucleotides not matched to a gene: 6. CDR3 size: 15 residues. The chain's CDR3 is CASSFAGGGYNEQFF. The CDR3 bases are TGCGCCAGCAGCTTCGCCGGCGGGGGATACAATGAGCAGTTCTTC.

The chain is built from TRBV27 and TRBJ1-3; a weak D match, TRBD1 (6 bases). CDR1 MNHEY and CDR2 SMNVEV come from the germline V gene (reference sequence). This CDR3 comprises 15 residues. Trimming removed 5 bases from V and 0 bases from J, with 11 bases in between. In nucleotides, the CDR3 is TGTGCCAGCAGTACAGGGCCACTCTCTGGAAACACCATATATTTT. Translation: CASSTGPLSGNTIYF.

The V and J genes are TRBV7-8 and TRBJ1-3; possible D gene TRBD1, 6 bases. V dropped 5 bases and J dropped 5 bases, with 16 bases sitting between them. Germline CDR1 SGHVS, CDR2 FQNEAQ. The length of the CDR3 is 15 residues. This CDR3 reads CASSTRTAQRNTIYF. The CDR3 DNA sequence: TGTGCCAGCAGCACACGGACAGCTCAACGAAACACCATATATTTT.

CDR3 DNA: TGTGCCAGCAGCTTAACCGCAGCGGAGACCGAGCAGTACTTC. Residues: CASSLTAAETEQYF. The chain links TRBV7-2 to TRBJ2-7; TRBD2 is a possible D gene (5 bases). The V gene's germline CDR1 is SGHTA and CDR2 FQGNSA. Between the trimmed V and J ends, which lost 2 bases and 6 bases, there was a span of 14 bases. The CDR3 has 14 amino acids. The complete variable domain, with remaining parts taken from reference TRBV7-2 and TRBJ2-7, reads GAGVSQSPSNKVTEKGKDVELRCDPISGHTALYWYRQSLGQGLEFLIYFQGNSAPDKSGLPSDRFSAERTGGSVSTLTIQRTQQEDSAVYLCASSLTAAETEQYFGPGTRLTVT.